Below are 31 T cell receptor beta chains sequenced from a single sample in a study of tumor and adjacent non-tumor tissue in lung cancer. Three rounds of nested PCR, following a modified ARM-PCR protocol, produced the TCRbeta library. Via MiXCR, TCRdb re-called the multiplex PCR reads, giving one row per CDR3 protein. The sample lists approximately 79,000 distinct CDR3 sequences, roughly three fifths occurring once. RNA was extracted from bulk tissue without any cell sorting. Specimen: lung tumor tissue. The receptors shown here come from a man in his sixties or seventies with non-small cell lung cancer.

The chain couples TRBV6-1 to TRBJ1-5; 9 bases line up with TRBD1. J gave up 7 bases and V 1 base, and 5 bases lay outside the gene matches. The length of the CDR3 is 15 residues. Germline-derived CDR1 and CDR2 are MNHNS and SASEGT. DNA for the CDR3: TGTGCCAGCAGTGAAGACAGGGGGCGCCGACAGCCCCAGCATTTT. This translates into CASSEDRGRRQPQHF.

V usage is TRBV4-2 and J usage is TRBJ2-7; TRBD2 aligns across 7 bases. This CDR3 has 15 amino acids. Germline values: CDR1 LGHNA, CDR2 YNFKEQ. Germline trimming cut 7 bases from V and 2 bases from J; bases unmatched to any gene: 11. This chain's CDR3 is CASNHVSSGPYEQYF. DNA for the CDR3: TGTGCCAGCAACCATGTCTCTAGCGGACCCTACGAGCAGTACTTC.

Only a few counts were recorded for this clonotype. Just one base apart from a much larger clone, this may be a read error. The chain uses TRBV29-1 and TRBJ2-7, with 11 bases identical to TRBD1. Per the germline V gene, CDR1 is SQVTM and CDR2 is ANQGSEA. The CDR3 is 13 residues long. CDR3 nucleotide sequence: TGCAGGGCGGGAACCGGGACAGGGGGCGAGCAGTACTTC. Protein sequence: CRAGTGTGGEQYF.

Many counts were recorded for this clonotype. The chain is built from TRBV12-3 or TRBV12-4 and TRBJ1-1; D possibly corresponds to TRBD1 (6 bases). This CDR3 region has 12 residues. V was trimmed by 3 bases and J by 5 bases, leaving 7 bases between them. CDR3 amino acids: CASSFTGTEAFF. Written as DNA, the CDR3 is TGTGCCAGCAGTTTTACAGGGACTGAAGCTTTCTTT.

With regard to this clonotype: The junction and the germline gene differ at one end; a read error may be behind it. The gene calls are TRBV4-1 and TRBJ2-4, with D tentatively TRBD1 (5 bases). CDR1 is MGHRA, CDR2 YSYEKL, per germline. This CDR3 has 17 residues. In DNA form, the CDR3 reads TGCACCAGCAGTGGGTCGCATGGGGCCATGGCCAAAAACATTCAGTACTTC. Its protein is CTSSGSHGAMAKNIQYF.

As to this clonotype: This CDR3 is missing its conserved last phenylalanine or tryptophan, likely due to a read error. The rearrangement uses TRBV12-3 or TRBV12-4 and TRBJ2-7; possibly TRBD2 for D (7 bases). The CDR3 is 16 amino acids. The CDR3, as DNA: TGTGCTAGCAGAACCTCATTTACAGGGACTATGAACGAGCAGTACTTA. Its translation: CASRTSFTGTMNEQYL.

V and J are TRBV11-2 and TRBJ2-3, with 16 bases identical to TRBD2. Germline-derived CDR1 and CDR2 are SGHAT and FQNNGV. The CDR3 has 16 residues. Trimming took 8 bases from V and 8 from J; bases not matched to a gene: 10. DNA of the CDR3: TGTGCCAGCCGCACGGGACTAGCGGGGGGGTCGGCTACGCAGTATTTT. Amino acid sequence: CASRTGLAGGSATQYF.

V usage is TRBV29-1 and J usage is TRBJ2-3; 9 bases fit TRBD1. With the DNA end fitting TRBJ1-5 better, the J assignment may be wrong. Germline assignment: CDR1 SQVTM and CDR2 ANQGSEA. The CDR3 runs to 14 residues. The CDR3 DNA follows: TGCAGCGGTAACCCAGGACAGGGGAAAGATACGCAGCATTTT. Protein product: CSGNPGQGKDTQHF.

As concerns this clonotype: A much more abundant neighbour one base away suggests this may be a read error. J is TRBJ2-3 and V is TRBV7-9; no firm D call. The CDR3 loop spans 13 amino acids. Germline V gene lookup returns CDR1 SEHNR and CDR2 FQNEAQ (reference sequence). Trimming took off 1 base at V and 10 bases at J, with 12 bases between the two ends. The CDR3 DNA is TGTGCCAGCAGCTTAGACAGACATGTACCGCAGTATTTT. This sequence encodes CASSLDRHVPQYF.

As for this clonotype: Sequence at one end of the junction differs from germline and may be a read error. V is TRBV11-2 and J is TRBJ2-7; D may be TRBD1 (5 bases). There are 14 residues in the CDR3. The germline V gene has CDR1 SGHAT and CDR2 FQNNGV. CDR3 region: CASSLGHISFEQYF. DNA for the CDR3: TGTGCCAGCAGCTTGGGGCACATCTCCTTCGAGCAGTACTTC.

Notes on this clonotype: Here the CDR3 omits its conserved ending phenylalanine or tryptophan, so a read error is the likely source. The DNA is left out, because the CDR3 cannot be placed on it with certainty; the CDR3 is given as TCRdb lists it. The chain carries TRBV6-5 and TRBJ2-7; TRBD2 is the table's D call and was not checked against the DNA. The CDR3 adds up to 14 amino acids, both ends counted. Germline CDR1 reads MNHEY; CDR2 reads SVGAGI. The CDR3 protein is CASRLALQSYEHYI.

Comment on this clonotype: This may stem from a read error, because a much larger clone lies one nucleotide away. J is TRBJ1-2 and V is TRBV29-1; the D is unclear. CDR3 length: 12 amino acids. Germline V CDR1 and CDR2: SQVTM, ANQGSEA. CDR3 nucleotides: TGCATCGTTAGGTGGGATAACTATGGCTACACCTTC. This gives the protein CIVRWDNYGYTF.

There are many counts of this clonotype. This sequence joins TRBV5-1 and TRBJ2-7; D is perhaps TRBD2 (5 bases). The germline V gene encodes CDR1 SGHRS and CDR2 YFSETQ. CDR3 length equals 14 residues. V lost 3 bases and J 4 bases, leaving 14 bases between the germline ends. This CDR3 is CASSWDPGTYEQYF. CDR3 nucleotide sequence: TGCGCCAGCAGCTGGGATCCGGGAACTTACGAGCAGTACTTC.

The chain joins TRBV20-1 to TRBJ2-3; 9 bases agree with TRBD2. The CDR3 consists of 17 residues. After removal of 6 bases from V and 3 bases from J, the junction contained 16 bases not matched to a gene. The V gene's germline CDR1 is DFQATT and CDR2 SNEGSKA (reference sequence). In nucleotides, the CDR3 is TGCAGTGCCCCCACGAAGTCTAGCGGGATACTAACAGATACGCAGTATTTT. Translated: CSAPTKSSGILTDTQYF.

The rearrangement uses TRBV28 and TRBJ1-1, with unresolved D. CDR3 length: 12 amino acids. Looked up from germline, CDR1 is MDHEN and CDR2 is SYDVKM. The V gene lost 7 bases and the J gene lost 11 bases, with 17 bases spanning the gap. CDR3 bases: TGTGCCAGCACCTCACCGAGGATGACGGCTTTCTTT. Its protein is CASTSPRMTAFF.

This clonotype was counted many times. The rearrangement uses TRBV7-9 and TRBJ2-1; possibly TRBD1 for D (5 bases). Trimming took off 8 bases at V and 1 base at J, with 12 bases between the two ends. The germline V gene encodes CDR1 SEHNR and CDR2 FQNEAQ (reference sequence). This CDR3 spans 14 amino acids. The DNA of the CDR3 is TGTGCCAGCGTCGGACCAGGGTCCTACAATGAGCAGTTCTTC. This encodes CASVGPGSYNEQFF.

The chain is built from TRBV6-1 and TRBJ2-5; D is possibly TRBD1 (5 bases). V lost 6 bases and J lost 5, with 13 bases in between. The germline CDR1 and CDR2 sequences are MNHNS and SASEGT. This CDR3 is 13 amino acids long. The CDR3 region is CASSLRAQETQYF. The CDR3 nucleotides read TGTGCCAGCAGCCTCAGGGCACAGGAGACCCAGTACTTC.

This clonotype was observed many times. The CDR3 is CSASRGRIEQYF. The DNA of the CDR3 is TGCAGTGCTAGTCGGGGGCGCATCGAGCAGTACTTC. The chain carries TRBV20-1 and TRBJ2-7; D possibly matches TRBD1 or TRBD2 (6 bases each). The germline V and J ends were trimmed by 3 bases and 6 bases, with 12 bases remaining between them. The CDR3 is 12 residues long. From germline, CDR1 is DFQATT and CDR2 SNEGSKA (reference sequence).

Regarding this clonotype: At one end the junction does not follow the germline gene, possibly because of a read error. The chain uses TRBV29-1 and TRBJ2-5, with D unclear. The CDR3 is 9 amino acids. Per the germline V gene, CDR1 is SQVTM and CDR2 is ANQGSEA. The DNA of the CDR3 is TGCAGTGTTGGAGATACCCAGTACTTC. Encoded protein: CSVGDTQYF.

About this clonotype: At one end the junction does not follow the germline gene, possibly because of a read error. CDR3: CASSETTERYF. DNA of the CDR3: TGTGCCAGCAGTGAAACAACCGAGCGGTACTTC. This rearrangement joins TRBV12-3 or TRBV12-4 to TRBJ2-7, with no clear D. The CDR3 totals 11 residues.

Concerning this clonotype itself: Sequence at one end of the junction differs from germline and may be a read error. The J gene is TRBJ1-1, the V gene TRBV6-6; D perhaps matches TRBD1 (6 bases). From germline, CDR1 is MNHNY and CDR2 SVGAGI (reference sequence). The CDR3 spans 13 residues. CDR3 DNA: TGTGGCAGCAGCCGACAAGGGGGTACTGAAGCTTTCTTT. The encoded protein is CGSSRQGGTEAFF.

The sample holds a few counts of this clonotype. J is TRBJ1-2 and V is TRBV25-1; possible D gene TRBD1, 5 bases. The CDR3 is made up of 13 amino acids. V was trimmed by 1 base and J by 3 bases, leaving 6 bases between them. Germline CDR1 is MGHDK and CDR2 is SYGVNS. The CDR3 DNA is TGTGCCAGCAGTGAATGGGGGGACTATGGCTACACCTTC. It specifies CASSEWGDYGYTF.

This clonotype was picked up many times. The chain has TRBV28 and TRBJ1-5; a weak D match, TRBD1 (5 bases). The CDR3 sequence is 16 residues long. V lost 5 bases to trimming and J lost 2 bases, with 16 bases between them. Germline V gives CDR1 MDHEN, CDR2 SYDVKM. The DNA for the CDR3 is TGTGCCAGCAGTCCCTTCGGGGGGGTTGGCAATCAGCCCCAGCATTTT. This sequence encodes CASSPFGGVGNQPQHF.

This clonotype was recorded at least ten times. V and J are TRBV12-3 or TRBV12-4 and TRBJ2-5, with 7 positions matching TRBD1. There are 14 residues in the CDR3. V was pared by 7 bases and J by 4 bases, with 9 bases of the junction left unmatched. The CDR3 loop reads CASTLTGYGETQYF. The DNA for the CDR3 is TGTGCCAGCACCTTGACAGGGTACGGAGAGACCCAGTACTTC.

Details on this clonotype: Germline is not matched at one junction end, which may reflect a read error. The gene calls are TRBV11-2 and TRBJ2-2, with D perhaps being TRBD1 or TRBD2 (5 bases each). CDR1 is SGHAT, CDR2 FQNNGV, per germline. The CDR3 covers 15 residues. DNA of the CDR3: TGTGCCAGCAGCTTATTAAGAGGTAGCATAGGGGAGCAGTTTTTT. It translates to CASSLLRGSIGEQFF.

The chain uses TRBV11-2 and TRBJ2-5, with D unclear. Germline lookup yields CDR1 SGHAT and CDR2 FQNNGV. This CDR3 spans 13 amino acids. Trimming shortened V by 1 base and J by 9 bases, and 12 bases separated the two germline ends. CDR3 nucleotides: TGTGCCAGCAGCTTAGCTGGCTGTGAGGCCCAGTACTTC. It is translated as CASSLAGCEAQYF.

Details on this clonotype: This may be a read error: a much more frequent sequence differs by one nucleotide. The chain employs TRBV30 and TRBJ1-2, with D possibly being TRBD1 (6 bases). CDR1 is GTSNPN, CDR2 SVGIG, per germline (reference sequence). This CDR3 spans 10 amino acids. With 5 bases removed from V and 7 bases from J, the gap between germline ends came to 8 bases. CDR3 DNA: TGTGCCTGGCAGGGGTCTGGCTACACCTTC. Encoded protein: CAWQGSGYTF.

As to this clonotype: A much more abundant neighbour one base away suggests this may be a read error. The chain employs TRBV7-9 and TRBJ2-3; TRBD1 is a possible D gene (6 bases). The CDR3 is 15 amino acids. Germline V CDR1 and CDR2: SEHNR, FQNEAQ (reference sequence). The CDR3 sequence is CTSSSQGPSTDTQYF. The CDR3 region has the DNA TGTACCAGCAGCTCTCAGGGGCCCAGCACAGATACGCAGTATTTT.

This clonotype was seen a few times. V gene TRBV4-1 combines with J gene TRBJ2-7; TRBD1 matches 9 bases. The CDR3 is 15 residues long. V lost 10 bases, J lost 2 bases, and 12 bases stayed unmatched. Germline assignment: CDR1 MGHRA and CDR2 YSYEKL. CDR3 DNA: TGCGCCAATAGCCAAAGGGACAGGGAGCCCTACGAGCAGTACTTC. It yields the protein CANSQRDREPYEQYF.

A note on this clonotype: A much larger clone differs from this one at a single base, so this may be a read error. This chain uses TRBV5-5 with TRBJ1-1; D perhaps matches TRBD1 (5 bases). Looked up from germline, CDR1 is SGHKS and CDR2 is YYEKEE (reference sequence). CDR3 size: 15 residues. Trimming took 0 bases from V and 5 from J, leaving 14 bases between them. The CDR3 coding sequence is TGTGCCAGCAGCTTGGAGGACGGGGCGGGTACTGAAGCTTTCTTT. Encoded protein: CASSLEDGAGTEAFF.

As concerns this clonotype: A clone one base away is much larger, so this may be a read error. V and J are TRBV12-3 or TRBV12-4 and TRBJ2-7; D is possibly TRBD1 or TRBD2 (6 bases each). The CDR3 contains 14 residues. CDR3 nucleotide sequence: TGTGCCAGCAAGAGGGCCGGGGGCCCCTACGAGAAGTACTTC. Translated, it gives CASKRAGGPYEKYF.